This T cell receptor (beta chain) was retrieved from a study of T-cell memory formation after mild COVID-19. TCRdb passed the 5' RACE reads through MiXCR, listing each CDR3 protein once. The top ten clones hold less than 30% of a sample with 30,000 to 40,000 distinct CDR3 sequences, approximately 10% of them seen once. This clonotype was seen ten or more times. CDR3 length: 12 amino acids. CDR1 is SQVTM, CDR2 ANQGSEA, per germline. V lost 1 base and J 8 bases, leaving 10 bases between the germline ends. The V and J genes are TRBV29-1 and TRBJ2-3; D gene unclear. This receptor was obtained from a man younger than 35 who had mild COVID-19 (a few samples of this study predate the infection). Cell type and time point are not known. The sequencing input was PBMCs or a T cell subset sorted from them (not recorded which). In DNA, the CDR3 is TGCAGCGTTGAAGGTAGTGAGGTTACGCAGTATTTT. Encoded protein: CSVEGSEVTQYF.